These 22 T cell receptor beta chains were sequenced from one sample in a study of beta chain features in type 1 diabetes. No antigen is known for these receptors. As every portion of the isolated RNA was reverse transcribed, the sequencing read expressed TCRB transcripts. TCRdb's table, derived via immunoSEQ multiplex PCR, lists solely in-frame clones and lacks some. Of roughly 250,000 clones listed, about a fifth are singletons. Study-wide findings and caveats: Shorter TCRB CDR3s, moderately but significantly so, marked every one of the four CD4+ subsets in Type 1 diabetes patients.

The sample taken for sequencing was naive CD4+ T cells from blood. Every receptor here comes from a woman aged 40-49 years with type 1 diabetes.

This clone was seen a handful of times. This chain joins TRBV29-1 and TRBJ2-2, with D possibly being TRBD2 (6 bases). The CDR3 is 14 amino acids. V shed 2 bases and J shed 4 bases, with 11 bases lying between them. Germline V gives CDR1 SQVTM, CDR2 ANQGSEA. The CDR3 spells CSVEMGGTTGELFF. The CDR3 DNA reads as TGCAGCGTTGAAATGGGGGGAACCACCGGGGAGCTGTTTTTT.

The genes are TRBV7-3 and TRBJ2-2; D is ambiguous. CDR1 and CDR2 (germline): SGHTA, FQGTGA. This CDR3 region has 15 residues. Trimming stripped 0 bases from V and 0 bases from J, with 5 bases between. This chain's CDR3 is CASSLTSTNTGELFF. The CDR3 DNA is TGTGCCAGCAGCTTAACCAGTACGAACACCGGGGAGCTGTTTTTT. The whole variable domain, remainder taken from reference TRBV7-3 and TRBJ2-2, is GAGVSQTPSNKVTEKGKYVELRCDPISGHTALYWYRQSLGQGPEFLIYFQGTGAADDSGLPNDRFFAVRPEGSVSTLKIQRTERGDSAVYLCASSLTSTNTGELFFGEGSRLTVL.

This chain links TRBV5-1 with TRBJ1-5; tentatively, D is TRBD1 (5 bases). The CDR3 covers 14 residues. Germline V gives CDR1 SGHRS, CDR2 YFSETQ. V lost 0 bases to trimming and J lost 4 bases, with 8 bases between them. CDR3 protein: CASSLGGDNQPQHF. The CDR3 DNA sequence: TGCGCCAGCAGCTTGGGGGGGGATAATCAGCCCCAGCATTTT.

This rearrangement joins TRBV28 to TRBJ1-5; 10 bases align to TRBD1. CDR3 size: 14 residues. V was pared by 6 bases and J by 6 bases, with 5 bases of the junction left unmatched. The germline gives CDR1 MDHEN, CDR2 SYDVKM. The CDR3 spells CASRIGQGGQPQHF. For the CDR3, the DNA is TGTGCCAGCAGAATAGGACAGGGGGGTCAGCCCCAGCATTTT.

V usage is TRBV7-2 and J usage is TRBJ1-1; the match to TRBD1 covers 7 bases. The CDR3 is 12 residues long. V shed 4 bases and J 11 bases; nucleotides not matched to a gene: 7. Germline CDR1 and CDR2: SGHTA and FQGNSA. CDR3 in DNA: TGTGCCAGCAGCTCATCCACAGGGGTCGCTTTCTTT. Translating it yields CASSSSTGVAFF. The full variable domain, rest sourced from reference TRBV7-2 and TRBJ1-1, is GAGVSQSPSNKVTEKGKDVELRCDPISGHTALYWYRQSLGQGLEFLIYFQGNSAPDKSGLPSDRFSAERTGGSVSTLTIQRTQQEDSAVYLCASSSSTGVAFFGQGTRLTVV.

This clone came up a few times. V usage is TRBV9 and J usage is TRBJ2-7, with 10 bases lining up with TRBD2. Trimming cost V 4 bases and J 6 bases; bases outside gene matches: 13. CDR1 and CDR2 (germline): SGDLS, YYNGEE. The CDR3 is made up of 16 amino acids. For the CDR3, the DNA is TGTGCCAGCAGCACCTCGGGTGAGCGGGAGGGCCGCGAGCAGTACTTC. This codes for CASSTSGEREGREQYF.

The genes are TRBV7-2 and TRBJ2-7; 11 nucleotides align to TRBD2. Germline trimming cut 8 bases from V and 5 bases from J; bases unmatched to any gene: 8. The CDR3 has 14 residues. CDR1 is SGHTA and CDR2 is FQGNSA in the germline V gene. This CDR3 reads CASRPSGRPDEQYF. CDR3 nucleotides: TGTGCCAGCCGCCCTAGCGGGAGGCCGGACGAGCAGTACTTC. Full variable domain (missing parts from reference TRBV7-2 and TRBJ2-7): GAGVSQSPSNKVTEKGKDVELRCDPISGHTALYWYRQSLGQGLEFLIYFQGNSAPDKSGLPSDRFSAERTGGSVSTLTIQRTQQEDSAVYLCASRPSGRPDEQYFGPGTRLTVT.

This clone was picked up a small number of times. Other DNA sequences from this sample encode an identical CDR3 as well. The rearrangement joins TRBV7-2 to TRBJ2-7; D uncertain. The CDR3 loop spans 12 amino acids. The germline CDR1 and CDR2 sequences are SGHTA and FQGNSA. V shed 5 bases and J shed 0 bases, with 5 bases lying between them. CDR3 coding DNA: TGTGCCAGCAGCCTTAGCTCCTACGAGCAGTACTTC. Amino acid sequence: CASSLSSYEQYF.

The CDR3 bases are TGTGCCTGGAAGGAGGATAGCTACAATGAGCAGTTCTTC. As protein: CAWKEDSYNEQFF. The gene calls are TRBV30 and TRBJ2-1; perhaps TRBD2 as D (5 bases). This CDR3 comprises 13 residues. V gave up 4 bases and J gave up 3 bases, with 10 bases separating them. Germline V gives CDR1 GTSNPN, CDR2 SVGIG (reference sequence).

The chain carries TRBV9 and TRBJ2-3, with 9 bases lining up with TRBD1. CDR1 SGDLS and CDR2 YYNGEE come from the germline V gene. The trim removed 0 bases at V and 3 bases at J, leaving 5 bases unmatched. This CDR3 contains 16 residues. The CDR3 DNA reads TGTGCCAGCAGCGTAGAGAACAGGGGGCCGACAGATACGCAGTATTTT. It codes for CASSVENRGPTDTQYF.

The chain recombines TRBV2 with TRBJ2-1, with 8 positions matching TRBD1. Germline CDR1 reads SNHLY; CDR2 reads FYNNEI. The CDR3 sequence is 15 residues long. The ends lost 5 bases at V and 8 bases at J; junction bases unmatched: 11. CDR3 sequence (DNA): TGTGCCAGCAGTTCCCAGGGGGCTAAGATAGATGAGCAGTTCTTC. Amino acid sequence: CASSSQGAKIDEQFF.

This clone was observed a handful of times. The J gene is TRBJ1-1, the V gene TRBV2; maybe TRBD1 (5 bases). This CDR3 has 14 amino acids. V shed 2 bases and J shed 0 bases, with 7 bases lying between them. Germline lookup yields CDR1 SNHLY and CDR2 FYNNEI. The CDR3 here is CASSERGMNTEAFF. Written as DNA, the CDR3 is TGTGCCAGCAGTGAAAGGGGAATGAACACTGAAGCTTTCTTT.

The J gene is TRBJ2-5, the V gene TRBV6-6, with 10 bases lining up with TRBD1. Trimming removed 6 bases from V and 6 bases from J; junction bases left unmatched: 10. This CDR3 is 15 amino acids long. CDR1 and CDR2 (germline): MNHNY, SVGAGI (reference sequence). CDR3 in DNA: TGTGCCAGCAGGGTCGCCGGGACAGGGGCGCAGACCCAGTACTTC. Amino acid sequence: CASRVAGTGAQTQYF.

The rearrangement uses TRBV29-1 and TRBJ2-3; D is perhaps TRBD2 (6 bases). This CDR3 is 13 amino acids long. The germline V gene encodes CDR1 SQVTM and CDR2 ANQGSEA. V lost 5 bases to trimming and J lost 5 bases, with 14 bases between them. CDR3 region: CSVKGRLGDTQYF. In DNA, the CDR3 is TGCAGCGTTAAGGGGAGGTTGGGAGATACGCAGTATTTT.

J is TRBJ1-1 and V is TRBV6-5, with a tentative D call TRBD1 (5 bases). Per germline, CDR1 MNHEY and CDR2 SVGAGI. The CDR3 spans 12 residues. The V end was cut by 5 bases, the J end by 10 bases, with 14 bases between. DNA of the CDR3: TGTGCCAGCAGTCCCCCGACCGGGGGAGCTTTCTTT. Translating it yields CASSPPTGGAFF.

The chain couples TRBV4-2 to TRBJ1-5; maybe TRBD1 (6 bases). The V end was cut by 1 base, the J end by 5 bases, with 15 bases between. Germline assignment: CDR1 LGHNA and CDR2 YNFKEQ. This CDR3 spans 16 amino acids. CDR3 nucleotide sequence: TGTGCCAGCAGCCAAGCGTTACCGGGACAAGATCAGCCCCAGCATTTT. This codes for CASSQALPGQDQPQHF.

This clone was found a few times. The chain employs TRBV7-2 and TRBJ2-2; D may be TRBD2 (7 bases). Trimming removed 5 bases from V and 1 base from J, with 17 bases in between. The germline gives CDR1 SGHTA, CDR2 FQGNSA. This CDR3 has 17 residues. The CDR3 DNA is TGTGCCAGCAGCGACAGGAGGGGCGGGGGGAACACCGGGGAGCTGTTTTTT. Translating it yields CASSDRRGGGNTGELFF.

The CDR3 DNA sequence: TGTGCCAGTTCGACAGGGGACAATCAGCCCCAGCATTTT. Its protein is CASSTGDNQPQHF. This chain joins TRBV6-4 and TRBJ1-5; 8 positions match TRBD1. Germline trimming cut 9 bases from V and 3 bases from J; bases unmatched to any gene: 4. Germline V gene sequence: CDR1 MRHNA, CDR2 SNTAGT. This CDR3 is 13 amino acids long.

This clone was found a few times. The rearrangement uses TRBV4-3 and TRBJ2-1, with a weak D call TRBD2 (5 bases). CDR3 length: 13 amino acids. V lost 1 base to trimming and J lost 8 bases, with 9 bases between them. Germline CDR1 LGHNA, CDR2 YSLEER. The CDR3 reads CASSQGDYDEQFF. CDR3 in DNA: TGCGCCAGCAGCCAAGGAGACTATGATGAGCAGTTCTTC.

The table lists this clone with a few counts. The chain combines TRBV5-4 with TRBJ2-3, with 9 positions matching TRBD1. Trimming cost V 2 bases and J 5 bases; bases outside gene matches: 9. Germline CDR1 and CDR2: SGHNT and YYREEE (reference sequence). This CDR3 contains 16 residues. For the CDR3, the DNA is TGTGCCAGCAGCTTCCCCGCGGGACAGGGTAAAGATACGCAGTATTTT. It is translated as CASSFPAGQGKDTQYF.

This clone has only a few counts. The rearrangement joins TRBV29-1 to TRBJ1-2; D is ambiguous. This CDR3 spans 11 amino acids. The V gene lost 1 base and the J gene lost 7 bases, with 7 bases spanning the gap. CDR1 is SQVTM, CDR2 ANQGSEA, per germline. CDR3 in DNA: TGCAGCGTTGAAGGAGGCGGTGGCTACACCTTC. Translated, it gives CSVEGGGGYTF.

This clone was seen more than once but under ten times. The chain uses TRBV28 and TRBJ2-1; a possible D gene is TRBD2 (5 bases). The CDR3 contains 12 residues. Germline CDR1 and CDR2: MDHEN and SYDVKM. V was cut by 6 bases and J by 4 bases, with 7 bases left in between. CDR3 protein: CASRGDYNEQFF. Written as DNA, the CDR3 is TGTGCCAGCAGGGGAGATTACAATGAGCAGTTCTTC.